This TCR beta chain was retrieved from a study of cytomegalovirus exposure and HLA in healthy donors. General study points: Later analysis associated a missense DCLRE1C variant with TCR beta V- and J-gene trimming.

As concerns this clone: Its antigen remains unknown.

The primer mix had 60 Vbeta and 13 Jbeta primers. Clones were read by immunoSEQ multiplex PCR, and TCRdb kept only the in-frame ones, dropping some. The repertoire has about 150,000 clones, over 75% of them found once; the top ten carry 5.7%. Germline CDR1 is MDHEN and CDR2 is SYDVKM. V lost 5 bases to trimming and J lost 8 bases; unmatched junction nucleotides: 4. This CDR3 has 12 amino acids. J is TRBJ1-2 and V is TRBV28; 8 nucleotides line up with TRBD1. The source material was PBMCs. This receptor was identified in a man aged 25 to 40 in good health and CMV-seropositive. The CDR3 loop is CASSQTGEGYTF. The CDR3 DNA is TGTGCCAGCAGTCAGACAGGGGAAGGCTACACCTTC.